One sample yielded the 27 T cell receptor beta chains listed below, sequenced in a study of Ad26.COV2.S vaccination and SARS-CoV-2 variants. Clones were sequenced by immunoSEQ multiplex PCR, and TCRdb holds only the in-frame ones, with some missing. The data contain over 350,000 clones, around 85% of them seen just once; the ten biggest clones take up more than 3%. Sample treatment: some 19 received Ad26.COV2.S at low or high dose, single or two shots; five or six received placebo; per-sample allocation not given. Specimens were obtained on day 63 following the first vaccine or placebo injection. The sample here was peripheral blood, taken in a trial of Ad26.COV2.S vaccine versus placebo. The receptors were gathered from a person between 18 and 59 years old who received the Ad26.COV2.S COVID-19 vaccine or a placebo.

J is TRBJ1-1 and V is TRBV7-2; the match to TRBD1 covers 7 bases. The CDR3 has 15 residues. The germline CDR1 and CDR2 sequences are SGHTA and FQGNSA. V gave up 2 bases and J gave up 4 bases; unmatched junction bases: 7. The CDR3 protein is CASSLQGVVSTEAFF. For the CDR3, the DNA is TGTGCCAGCAGCTTACAGGGGGTTGTGAGCACTGAAGCTTTCTTT.

The rearrangement uses TRBV11-2 and TRBJ2-7; 8 bases map to TRBD2. V was clipped by 1 base and J by 5 bases; unmatched bases: 7. Germline CDR1 SGHAT, CDR2 FQNNGV. This CDR3 has 15 residues. The CDR3 nucleotides are TGTGCCAGCAGCTTAGCTAGAGGGCGGGGGGACGAGCAGTACTTC. Translated: CASSLARGRGDEQYF.

The chain recombines TRBV6-5 with TRBJ2-3; 7 positions agree with TRBD2. This CDR3 spans 16 amino acids. Trimming at V came to 0 bases and at J to 2 bases, leaving 5 bases not matched to a gene. Germline V gene sequence: CDR1 MNHEY, CDR2 SVGAGI. CDR3 protein: CASSYSSGGNTDTQYF. CDR3 nucleotide sequence: TGTGCCAGCAGTTACTCGTCCGGGGGGAACACAGATACGCAGTATTTT.

Details on this clone: Other DNA variants within this sample encode the same CDR3. The V call is TRBV6-5, the J call TRBJ1-1; perhaps TRBD1 as D (5 bases). The germline V gene has CDR1 MNHEY and CDR2 SVGAGI. Trimming pared 6 bases from V and 3 bases from J, leaving 8 bases between. CDR3 length: 12 amino acids. CDR3: CASSRGDTEAFF. Written as DNA, the CDR3 is TGTGCCAGCAGCCGGGGGGACACTGAAGCTTTCTTT.

Written as DNA, the CDR3 is TGTGCCAGTAGTATTAGTAAGGCTTCTAGGAATGAGCAGTTCTTC. Residues: CASSISKASRNEQFF. The genes are TRBV19 and TRBJ2-1, with unresolved D. Trimming pared 3 bases from V and 7 bases from J, leaving 16 bases between. Germline values: CDR1 LNHDA, CDR2 SQIVND (reference sequence). The CDR3 contains 15 residues.

This chain links TRBV7-6 with TRBJ2-2; D is unclear. Per germline, CDR1 SGHVS and CDR2 FNYEAQ. V was clipped by 2 bases and J by 0 bases, with 10 bases between them. This CDR3 has 16 residues. The CDR3 is CASSLIGQTNTGELFF. The CDR3 coding sequence is TGTGCCAGCAGCTTAATAGGGCAGACGAACACCGGGGAGCTGTTTTTT. Supplemented by reference TRBV7-6 and TRBJ2-2, the full variable domain reads GAGVSQSPRYKVTKRGQDVALRCDPISGHVSLYWYRQALGQGPEFLTYFNYEAQQDKSGLPNDRFSAERPEGSISTLTIQRTEQRDSAMYRCASSLIGQTNTGELFFGEGSRLTVL.

This chain uses TRBV19 with TRBJ1-5, with D hard to call. The CDR3 runs 12 residues. In germline, CDR1 is LNHDA, CDR2 SQIVND (reference sequence). Trimming took off 0 bases at V and 6 bases at J, with 3 bases between the two ends. The CDR3 spells CASSIEGQPQHF. The CDR3 DNA sequence: TGTGCCAGTAGTATAGAGGGTCAGCCCCAGCATTTT.

The chain couples TRBV19 to TRBJ1-2; D is unresolved. The CDR3 covers 15 residues. V gave up 7 bases and J gave up 8 bases, with 23 bases separating them. Germline V gene sequence: CDR1 LNHDA, CDR2 SQIVND (reference sequence). DNA for the CDR3: TGTGCCAGTACAGCTATGTATTCTATTTCGGGGGGCTACACCTTC. Protein sequence: CASTAMYSISGGYTF. Together with reference TRBV19 and TRBJ1-2, the CDR3 gives the full variable domain: DGGITQSPKYLFRKEGQNVTLSCEQNLNHDAMYWYRQDPGQGLRLIYYSQIVNDFQKGDIAEGYSVSREKKESFPLTVTSAQKNPTAFYLCASTAMYSISGGYTFGSGTRLTVV.

This clone was counted only a few times. CDR3 sequence (DNA): TGTGCCAGCAGTGAAGAAGACACAGAGAACACTGAAGCTTTCTTT. It yields the protein CASSEEDTENTEAFF. V usage is TRBV6-1 and J usage is TRBJ1-1; D ambiguous. Germline V gene sequence: CDR1 MNHNS, CDR2 SASEGT. Trimming cost V 1 base and J 1 base, with 10 bases left between them. The CDR3 has 15 amino acids.

Comment on this clone: Other DNA sequences from this sample encode an identical CDR3 as well. The rearrangement links TRBV5-1 to TRBJ1-2; D uncertain. Deletions cut 0 bases from V and 2 bases from J, with 5 bases between. Germline CDR1 and CDR2: SGHRS and YFSETQ. This CDR3 is built from 13 residues. CDR3: CASSLDGNYGYTF. The CDR3 nucleotides read TGCGCCAGCAGCTTGGACGGAAACTATGGCTACACCTTC.

The rearrangement joins TRBV3-1 (or the pseudogene TRBV3-2) to TRBJ1-4; D gene uncertain. V was pared by 2 bases and J by 6 bases, with 10 bases between. The CDR3 runs to 14 residues. The germline V gene encodes CDR1 LGHDT and CDR2 YNNKEL (reference sequence). For the CDR3, the DNA is TGTGCCAGCAGCCAAACGCGGACGGATGAAAAACTGTTTTTT. It translates to CASSQTRTDEKLFF.

The chain carries TRBV12-3 or TRBV12-4 and TRBJ2-5; D ambiguous. The germline V and J ends were trimmed by 5 bases and 7 bases, with 11 bases remaining between them. The CDR3 has 12 residues. This CDR3 is CASSPSPGTQYF. The CDR3 bases are TGTGCCAGCAGTCCTTCTCCAGGGACCCAGTACTTC.

The chain uses TRBV4-1 and TRBJ1-6; unclear D gene. Per the germline V gene, CDR1 is MGHRA and CDR2 is YSYEKL. Trimming took off 5 bases at V and 8 bases at J, with 19 bases between the two ends. CDR3 size: 16 residues. CDR3 loop: CASSSTSWTDYSPLHF. In DNA, the CDR3 is TGCGCCAGCAGCTCCACCTCCTGGACGGATTATTCACCCCTCCACTTT.

The V call is TRBV7-9, the J call TRBJ2-1; no firm D call. This CDR3 spans 9 amino acids. Per germline, CDR1 SEHNR and CDR2 FQNEAQ (reference sequence). Between the trimmed V and J ends, which lost 11 bases and 6 bases, there was a span of 5 bases. CDR3 sequence (DNA): TGTGCCGCGACCAATGAGCAGTTCTTC. It translates to CAATNEQFF. The full variable domain, with the rest looked up from reference TRBV7-9 and TRBJ2-1, is DTGVSQNPRHKITKRGQNVTFRCDPISEHNRLYWYRQTLGQGPEFLTYFQNEAQLEKSRLLSDRFSAERPKGSFSTLEIQRTEQGDSAMYLCAATNEQFFGPGTRLTVL.

This chain links TRBV7-2 with TRBJ2-3, with no clear D. CDR1 and CDR2 from the germline V gene are SGHTA and FQGNSA. The CDR3 runs to 13 residues. Trimming took 6 bases from V and 0 from J, leaving 7 bases between them. The CDR3 region has the DNA TGTGCCAGCAGTCTGGACAGCACAGATACGCAGTATTTT. The encoded protein is CASSLDSTDTQYF.

The chain recombines TRBV6-1 with TRBJ1-1, with D possibly TRBD1 on 6 matching bases. CDR3 size: 14 residues. V lost 0 bases, J lost 7 bases, and 12 bases lay in between. Looked up from germline, CDR1 is MNHNS and CDR2 is SASEGT. The CDR3 DNA is TGTGCCAGCAGTGAAGCGCTTCCGGACAGTGAAGCTTTCTTT. Protein sequence: CASSEALPDSEAFF.

This chain uses TRBV5-1 with TRBJ1-5, with unresolved D. Germline CDR1 and CDR2: SGHRS and YFSETQ. V lost 0 bases to trimming and J lost 3 bases, with 10 bases between them. This CDR3 has 15 amino acids. This CDR3 reads CASSLVADLNQPQHF. The CDR3 DNA follows: TGCGCCAGCAGCTTGGTCGCGGACCTCAATCAGCCCCAGCATTTT.

This chain connects TRBV5-4 to TRBJ1-1; D is perhaps TRBD1 (5 bases). This CDR3 spans 15 amino acids. Germline V gene data show CDR1 as SGHNT and CDR2 as YYREEE (reference sequence). The germline V and J ends were trimmed by 2 bases and 0 bases, with 11 bases remaining between them. The CDR3 nucleotides are TGTGCCAGCAGCTTTTTCGGGGGGATGAACACTGAAGCTTTCTTT. Its protein is CASSFFGGMNTEAFF.

The chain carries TRBV7-6 and TRBJ2-1; TRBD2 matches 9 bases. In germline, CDR1 is SGHVS, CDR2 FNYEAQ. Unmatched junction bases numbered 6, after V lost 3 bases and J lost 6 bases. The CDR3 spans 15 residues. The CDR3 region is CASSFSAGGINEQFF. As DNA, the CDR3 is TGTGCCAGCAGCTTTTCAGCGGGGGGTATCAATGAGCAGTTCTTC.

The chain employs TRBV2 and TRBJ2-1; the D gene is possibly TRBD1 (6 bases). The germline V gene encodes CDR1 SNHLY and CDR2 FYNNEI. This CDR3 has 16 residues. Trimming left V 7 bases short and J 5 bases short, with 21 bases between. CDR3: CASTEQGSLANNEQFF. The CDR3 DNA follows: TGTGCCAGCACGGAACAGGGCTCGCTCGCTAACAATGAGCAGTTCTTC.

Written as DNA, the CDR3 is TGTGCCAGCATCACGTCAAGGGGATACACTGAAGCTTTCTTT. Protein: CASITSRGYTEAFF. This rearrangement joins TRBV5-6 to TRBJ1-1; maybe TRBD1 (5 bases). The V end was cut by 6 bases, the J end by 3 bases, with 15 bases between. There are 14 residues in the CDR3. Germline CDR1 reads SGHDT; CDR2 reads YYEEEE.

The chain combines TRBV19 with TRBJ2-3; 9 nucleotides line up with TRBD2. Germline loops: CDR1 LNHDA, CDR2 SQIVND (reference sequence). This CDR3 contains 16 residues. J gave up 3 bases and V 4 bases, and 8 bases lay outside the gene matches. The CDR3 protein is CASSRLGGGATDTQYF. The CDR3 bases are TGTGCCAGTAGTAGACTGGGCGGGGGGGCGACAGATACGCAGTATTTT.

V and J are TRBV5-1 and TRBJ2-1; TRBD1 aligns across 7 bases. Trimming at V came to 2 bases and at J to 1 base, leaving 3 bases not matched to a gene. This CDR3 has 15 amino acids. Germline CDR1 SGHRS, CDR2 YFSETQ. As DNA, the CDR3 is TGCGCCAGCAGCTTTCAGGGGGAGTCCTACAATGAGCAGTTCTTC. Its protein is CASSFQGESYNEQFF.

This rearrangement joins TRBV15 to TRBJ1-2; D is ambiguous. Looked up from germline, CDR1 is LNHNV and CDR2 is YYDKDF (reference sequence). V lost 0 bases and J 4 bases, leaving 12 bases between the germline ends. The CDR3 consists of 15 residues. CDR3 protein: CATSRDLGDTYGYTF. In DNA form, the CDR3 reads TGTGCCACCAGCAGAGATCTAGGAGATACCTATGGCTACACCTTC.

The rearrangement links TRBV5-6 to TRBJ2-5; unclear D gene. Looked up from germline, CDR1 is SGHDT and CDR2 is YYEEEE. V lost 4 bases and J lost 5, with 15 bases in between. The CDR3 loop spans 14 amino acids. CDR3 in amino acids: CASSPPGFKETQYF. CDR3 nucleotide sequence: TGTGCCAGCAGCCCCCCCGGGTTTAAGGAGACCCAGTACTTC. The whole variable domain, filled in from reference TRBV5-6 and TRBJ2-5, reads DAGVTQSPTHLIKTRGQQVTLRCSPKSGHDTVSWYQQALGQGPQFIFQYYEEEERQRGNFPDRFSGHQFPNYSSELNVNALLLGDSALYLCASSPPGFKETQYFGPGTRLLVL.

The V and J genes are TRBV14 and TRBJ1-3; no reliable D call. This CDR3 is built from 15 residues. CDR1 SGHDN and CDR2 FVKESK come from the germline V gene. V lost 4 bases and J 4 bases, leaving 14 bases between the germline ends. The CDR3 spells CASSLLPPPGNTIYF. As DNA, the CDR3 is TGTGCCAGCAGCCTCCTCCCCCCGCCAGGAAACACCATATATTTT.

The chain has TRBV6-1 and TRBJ2-2; 9 nucleotides agree with TRBD1. This CDR3 comprises 17 residues. V gave up 2 bases and J gave up 1 base; unmatched junction bases: 5. Germline V gene data show CDR1 as MNHNS and CDR2 as SASEGT. The CDR3 sequence: CASSELGQGRNTGELFF. In DNA, the CDR3 is TGTGCCAGCAGTGAATTGGGACAGGGCAGGAACACCGGGGAGCTGTTTTTT.